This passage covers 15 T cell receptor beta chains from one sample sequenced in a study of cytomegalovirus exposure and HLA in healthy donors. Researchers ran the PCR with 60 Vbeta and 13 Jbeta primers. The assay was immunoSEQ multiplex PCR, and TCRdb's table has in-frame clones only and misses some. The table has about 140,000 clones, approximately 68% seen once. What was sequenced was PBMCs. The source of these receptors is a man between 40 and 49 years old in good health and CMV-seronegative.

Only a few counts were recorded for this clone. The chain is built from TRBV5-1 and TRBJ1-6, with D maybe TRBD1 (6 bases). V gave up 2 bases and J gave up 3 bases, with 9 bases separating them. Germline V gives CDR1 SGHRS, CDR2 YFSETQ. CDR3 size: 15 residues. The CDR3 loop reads CASSFEGGYNSPLHF. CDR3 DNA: TGCGCCAGCAGCTTTGAAGGGGGCTATAATTCACCCCTCCACTTT.

CDR3 in amino acids: CASSIGQVGQPQHF. The CDR3, as DNA: TGTGCCAGCAGCATCGGACAGGTCGGTCAGCCCCAGCATTTT. V usage is TRBV9 and J usage is TRBJ1-5; TRBD1 matches at 7 bases. The CDR3 has 14 residues. Germline CDR1 and CDR2: SGDLS and YYNGEE. The trim removed 4 bases at V and 6 bases at J, leaving 7 bases unmatched. Full variable domain (outside the CDR3, taken from reference TRBV9 and TRBJ1-5): DSGVTQTPKHLITATGQRVTLRCSPRSGDLSVYWYQQSLDQGLQFLIQYYNGEERAKGNILERFSAQQFPDLHSELNLSSLELGDSALYFCASSIGQVGQPQHFGDGTRLSIL.

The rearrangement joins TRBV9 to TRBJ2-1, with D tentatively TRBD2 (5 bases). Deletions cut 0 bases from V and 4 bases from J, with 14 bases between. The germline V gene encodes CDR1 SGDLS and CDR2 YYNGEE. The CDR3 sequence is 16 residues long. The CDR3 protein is CASSVVSSRGYNEQFF. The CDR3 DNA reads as TGTGCCAGCAGCGTAGTGTCATCCCGGGGTTACAATGAGCAGTTCTTC.

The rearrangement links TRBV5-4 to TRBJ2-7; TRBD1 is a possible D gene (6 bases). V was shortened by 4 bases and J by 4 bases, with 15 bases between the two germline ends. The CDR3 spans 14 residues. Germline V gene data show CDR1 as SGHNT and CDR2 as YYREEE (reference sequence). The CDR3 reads CASSLQGSGYEQYF. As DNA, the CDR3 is TGTGCCAGCAGCCTACAGGGTTCGGGGTACGAGCAGTACTTC.

CDR3 DNA: TGTGCCAGTAGGCCCGACAGGGAAAGAGGCTACACCTTC. Protein sequence: CASRPDRERGYTF. The chain joins TRBV19 to TRBJ1-2; 7 positions match TRBD1. The germline V gene encodes CDR1 LNHDA and CDR2 SQIVND (reference sequence). Germline trimming cut 6 bases from V and 8 bases from J; bases unmatched to any gene: 9. This CDR3 region has 13 residues.

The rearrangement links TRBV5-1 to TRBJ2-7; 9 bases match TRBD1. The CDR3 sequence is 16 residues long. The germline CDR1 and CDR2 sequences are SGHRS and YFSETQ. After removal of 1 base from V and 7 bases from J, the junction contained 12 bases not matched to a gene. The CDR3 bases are TGCGCCAGCAGCTTGCGGCCGGGACAGGGTAGTCGGGAGCAGTACTTC. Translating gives CASSLRPGQGSREQYF.

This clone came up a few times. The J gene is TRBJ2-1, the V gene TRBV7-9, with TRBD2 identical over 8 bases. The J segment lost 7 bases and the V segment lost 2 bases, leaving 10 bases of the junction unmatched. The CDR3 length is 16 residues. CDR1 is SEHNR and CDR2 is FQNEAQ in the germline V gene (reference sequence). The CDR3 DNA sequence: TGTGCCAGCAGCTTACCTTCGAGCGGGGGCATTAATGAGCAGTTCTTC. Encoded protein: CASSLPSSGGINEQFF.

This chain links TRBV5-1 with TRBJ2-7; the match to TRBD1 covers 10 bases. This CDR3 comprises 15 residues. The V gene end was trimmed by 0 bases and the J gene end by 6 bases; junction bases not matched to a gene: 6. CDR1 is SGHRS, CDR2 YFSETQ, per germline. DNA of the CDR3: TGCGCCAGCAGCTTGGTCGGGACAGGGGTTGCCGAGCAGTACTTC. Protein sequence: CASSLVGTGVAEQYF.

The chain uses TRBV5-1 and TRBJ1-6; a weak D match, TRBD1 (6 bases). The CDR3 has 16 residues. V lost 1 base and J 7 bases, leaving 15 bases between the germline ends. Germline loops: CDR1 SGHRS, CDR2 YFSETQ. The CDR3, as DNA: TGCGCCAGCAGCTTGTGGGGGGGCAGGGGAAATTCACCCCTCCACTTT. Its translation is CASSLWGGRGNSPLHF.

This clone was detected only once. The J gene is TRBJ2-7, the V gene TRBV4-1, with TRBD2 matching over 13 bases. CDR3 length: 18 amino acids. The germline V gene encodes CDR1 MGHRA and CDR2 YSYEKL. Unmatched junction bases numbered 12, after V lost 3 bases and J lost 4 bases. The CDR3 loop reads CASSQDPLLTSGRYEQYF. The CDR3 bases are TGCGCCAGCAGCCAGGACCCCTTATTGACTAGCGGGAGGTACGAGCAGTACTTC.

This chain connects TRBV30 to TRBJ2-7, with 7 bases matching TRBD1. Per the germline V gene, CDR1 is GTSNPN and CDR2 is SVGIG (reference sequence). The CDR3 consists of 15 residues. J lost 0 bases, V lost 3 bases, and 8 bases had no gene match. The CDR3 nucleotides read TGTGCCTGGAGACGGACAGGACGAAGCTCCTACGAGCAGTACTTC. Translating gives CAWRRTGRSSYEQYF. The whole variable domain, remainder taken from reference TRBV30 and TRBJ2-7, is SQTIHQWPATLVQPVGSPLSLECTVEGTSNPNLYWYRQAAGRGLQLLFYSVGIGQISSEVPQNLSASRPQDRQFILSSKKLLLSDSGFYLCAWRRTGRSSYEQYFGPGTRLTVT.

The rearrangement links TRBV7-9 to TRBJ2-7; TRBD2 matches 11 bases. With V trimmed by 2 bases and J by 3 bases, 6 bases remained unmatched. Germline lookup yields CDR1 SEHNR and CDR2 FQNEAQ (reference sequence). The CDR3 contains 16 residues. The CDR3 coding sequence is TGTGCCAGCAGCTTAAGTGAACTAGCGGGAGACTACGAGCAGTACTTC. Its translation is CASSLSELAGDYEQYF.

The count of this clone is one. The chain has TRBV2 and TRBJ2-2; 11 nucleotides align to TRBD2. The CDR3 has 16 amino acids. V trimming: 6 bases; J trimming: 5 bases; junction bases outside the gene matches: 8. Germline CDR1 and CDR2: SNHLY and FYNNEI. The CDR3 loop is CASRDTSGRLTGELFF. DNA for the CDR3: TGTGCCAGCAGGGATACTAGCGGGAGACTTACCGGGGAGCTGTTTTTT.

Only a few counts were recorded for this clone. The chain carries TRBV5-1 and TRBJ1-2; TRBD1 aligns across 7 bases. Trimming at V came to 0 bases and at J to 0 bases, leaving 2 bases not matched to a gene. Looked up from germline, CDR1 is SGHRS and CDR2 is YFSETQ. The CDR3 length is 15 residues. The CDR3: CASSLAGTANYGYTF. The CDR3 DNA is TGCGCCAGCAGCTTGGCCGGGACAGCTAACTATGGCTACACCTTC.

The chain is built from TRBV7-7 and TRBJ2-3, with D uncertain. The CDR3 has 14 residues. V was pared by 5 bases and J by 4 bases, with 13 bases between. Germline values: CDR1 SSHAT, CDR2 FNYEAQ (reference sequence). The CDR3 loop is CASSPALDSDTQYF. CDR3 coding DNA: TGTGCCAGCAGCCCCGCCCTAGACTCAGATACGCAGTATTTT.